The rows below give T cell receptor beta chains drawn from one sample of a study of OX40 agonist ivuxolimab in advanced cancers. Generated by immunoSEQ multiplex PCR, the TCRdb table keeps only in-frame clones and is missing some. The data show some 50,000 clones, about 90% seen once. Sequences were derived from CD4+ or CD8+ T cells sorted from blood, sampled in a trial of the OX40 agonist ivuxolimab. The receptors shown here come from an adult with an advanced solid tumor such as melanoma, head and neck, liver or kidney cancer. The CDR3 runs from the conserved cysteine through the conserved F or W. Each record gives: CDR3 DNA, CDR3 protein, V gene, D gene, J gene, clone size. A D gene is named only where the DNA matches it firmly. Expanded clones are given a class, and other clones once, few, many or no size at all.

TGTGCCAGCGTACGACAGGCTGGAAACACCATATATTTT,CASVRQAGNTIYF,TRBV2,.,TRBJ1-3,.
TGTGCCAGTAATACAGGACTAGGAGGCGAGCAGTACTTC,CASNTGLGGEQYF,TRBV28,TRBD2,TRBJ2-7,.
TGTGCCAGCAGTTTGTTCGGTGGAGCGTACGAGCAGTACTTC,CASSLFGGAYEQYF,TRBV27,.,TRBJ2-7,.
TGCGCCAGCAGCTTGGATGGACAGTTCTACGAGCAGTACTTC,CASSLDGQFYEQYF,TRBV5-1,.,TRBJ2-7,.
TGTGCCAGCAGCATCGGGACAGGGAGAATGAACACTGAAGCTTTCTTT,CASSIGTGRMNTEAFF,TRBV9,TRBD1,TRBJ1-1,.
TGTGCCAGTACCATTTCTCGAGGGGCCGAGAGGCCCCAGCATTTT,CASTISRGAERPQHF,TRBV19,.,TRBJ1-5,few
TGTGCCAGCAGTGCCCCCGATTGGAATCAGCCCCAGCATTTT,CASSAPDWNQPQHF,TRBV25-1,.,TRBJ1-5,.
TGTGCCAGCAGCGCGGACAGGGAGCGAGAAAAACTGTTTTTT,CASSADREREKLFF,TRBV2,TRBD1,TRBJ1-4,.
TGTGCCAGCAGTGGGTGGACAGGGGCGTTCGGGGAGCTGTTTTTT,CASSGWTGAFGELFF,TRBV6-1,TRBD1,TRBJ2-2,.
TGTGCCAGCAGTGGAGGGCAGGCGGGGCAGCCCCAGCATTTT,CASSGGQAGQPQHF,TRBV2,.,TRBJ1-5,.
TGTGCCATCGCGGGGGCAGGGACGGGGGAGCTGTTTTTT,CAIAGAGTGELFF,TRBV10-3,.,TRBJ2-2,.
TGTGCCAGCAGTTACTCGAGCCGGAGGGGTGGCTACACCTTC,CASSYSSRRGGYTF,TRBV6-7,.,TRBJ1-2,.
TGTGCCAGCAGCTCCTCCTGGGGGACAGGGGGTTCCAATGAGCAGTTCTTC,CASSSSWGTGGSNEQFF,TRBV7-9,TRBD1,TRBJ2-1,once
TGTGCCAGCAGCCCCCCGGGGGGGGACAGAGAGACCCAGTACTTC,CASSPPGGDRETQYF,TRBV5-4,.,TRBJ2-5,.
TGTGCCAGCAGCGTAGGGACTATTCATGAGCAGTTCTTC,CASSVGTIHEQFF,TRBV9,.,TRBJ2-1,.
TGTGCCAGCAGAAGAGGAACGCAAAACACTGAAGCTTTCTTT,CASRRGTQNTEAFF,TRBV6-1,.,TRBJ1-1,.
TGTGCCAGCAGCTTGGCCGGGGGGCTGAGTGAAAAACTGTTTTTT,CASSLAGGLSEKLFF,TRBV5-4,.,TRBJ1-4,few
TGTGCCAGCAGCATCAGCGGGGGGGCGGGAGATACGCAGTATTTT,CASSISGGAGDTQYF,TRBV11-2,TRBD2,TRBJ2-3,.
TGTGCCAGCCATCCCGGGACAGGGGACACCGGGGAGCTGTTTTTT,CASHPGTGDTGELFF,TRBV27,TRBD1,TRBJ2-2,.
TGTGCCAGCAGCTATACAGGGGGCTTTATTTGGGATACGCAGTATTTT,CASSYTGGFIWDTQYF,TRBV5-6,TRBD1,TRBJ2-3,.
TGTGCCAGCAGCTTATGGTCAGGGGGCGAGGAGACCCAGTACTTC,CASSLWSGGEETQYF,TRBV7-9,TRBD1,TRBJ2-5,.
TGTGCCACCAGCAGAGGCCGGGGATCCTACGAGCAGTACTTC,CATSRGRGSYEQYF,TRBV15,.,TRBJ2-7,once
TGCGCCAGCAGTACCACACAGGGGAATCAGCCCCAGCATTTT,CASSTTQGNQPQHF,TRBV10-2,TRBD1,TRBJ1-5,.
TGTGCCTGGAGTGTAGTATCCCTACAGGGAGGCTTACATGGCTACACCTTC,CAWSVVSLQGGLHGYTF,TRBV30,.,TRBJ1-2,once
TGCGCCAGCAGCATGGGGACGGGTAATGAAAAACTGTTTTTT,CASSMGTGNEKLFF,TRBV5-1,.,TRBJ1-4,.
TGTGCCAGCAGCCTATCGACTAGCGGGACTACCTACGAGCAGTACTTC,CASSLSTSGTTYEQYF,TRBV7-2,TRBD2,TRBJ2-7,.
TGTGCCAGCAGACATAGCGGGGGGCTAGTATACAATGAGCAGTTCTTC,CASRHSGGLVYNEQFF,TRBV28,TRBD2,TRBJ2-1,.
TGTGCCAGCAGCTTAGCGACGCAAGGGAACACTGAAGCTTTCTTT,CASSLATQGNTEAFF,TRBV7-8,.,TRBJ1-1,.
TGTGCCAGCAGTTACTCGAGCAGGGGGCGCCACGAGCAGTACTTC,CASSYSSRGRHEQYF,TRBV6-5,TRBD1,TRBJ2-7,.
TGTGCCAGCAGCTTAGCGGGCGGTGGGTCAAATTCACCCCTCCACTTT,CASSLAGGGSNSPLHF,TRBV7-9,.,TRBJ1-6,once
TGTGCCAGCAGCTCAACCCTAGCGGGAGGAGCCTACAATGAGCAGTTCTTC,CASSSTLAGGAYNEQFF,TRBV7-2,TRBD2,TRBJ2-1,.
TGTGCCAGCAAACCGGGACTAGCGGGGGAGACCCAGTACTTC,CASKPGLAGETQYF,TRBV27,TRBD2,TRBJ2-5,.
TGTGCCAGCAGCTGGGGCCTAGCGGGAGGTTTGAGGGTTACGCAGTATTTT,CASSWGLAGGLRVTQYF,TRBV11-3,TRBD2,TRBJ2-3,.
TGTGCCAGCAGCTACGGACTAGCGGGGGGTTTCACAGATACGCAGTATTTT,CASSYGLAGGFTDTQYF,TRBV7-1,TRBD2,TRBJ2-3,.
TGTGCCAGCAGCTACCGGGACAGGGGTGACTATGGCTACACCTTC,CASSYRDRGDYGYTF,TRBV5-5,TRBD1,TRBJ1-2,.
TGTGCCAGCAGTTACGGGCGGGGGGCGGACTATGGCTACACCTTC,CASSYGRGADYGYTF,TRBV6-5,.,TRBJ1-2,.
TGTGCCAGCAATCAAGGGTGGGACGTGTCCTACGAGCAGTACTTC,CASNQGWDVSYEQYF,TRBV2,.,TRBJ2-7,once